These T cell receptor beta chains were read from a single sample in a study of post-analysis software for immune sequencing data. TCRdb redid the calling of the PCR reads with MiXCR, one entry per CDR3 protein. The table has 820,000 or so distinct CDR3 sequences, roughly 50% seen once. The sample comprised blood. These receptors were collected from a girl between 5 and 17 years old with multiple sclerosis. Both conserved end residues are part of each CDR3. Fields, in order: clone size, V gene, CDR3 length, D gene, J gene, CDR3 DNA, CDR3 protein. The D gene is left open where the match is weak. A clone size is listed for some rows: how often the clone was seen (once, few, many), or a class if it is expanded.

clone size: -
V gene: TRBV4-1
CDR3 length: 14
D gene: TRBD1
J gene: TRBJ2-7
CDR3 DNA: TGCGCCAGCAGCCCCACAGGGGGCGAGTACGAGCAGTACTTC
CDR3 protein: CASSPTGGEYEQYF

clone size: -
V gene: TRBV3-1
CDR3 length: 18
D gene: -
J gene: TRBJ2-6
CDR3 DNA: TGTGCCAGCAGCCAACCCCAAGGAGGGCTGACTGGGGCCAACGTCCTGACTTTC
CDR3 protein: CASSQPQGGLTGANVLTF

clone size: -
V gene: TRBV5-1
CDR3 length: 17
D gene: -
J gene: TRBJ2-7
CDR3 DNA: TGCGCCAGCAGCTTACCAGACAGGCTCCACCCGACCTACGAGCAGTACTTC
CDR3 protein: CASSLPDRLHPTYEQYF

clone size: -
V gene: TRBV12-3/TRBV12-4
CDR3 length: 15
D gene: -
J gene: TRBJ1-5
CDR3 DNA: TGTGCCAGCCTAAACGGGGTTCTTAGCAATCAGCCCCAGCATTTT
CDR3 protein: CASLNGVLSNQPQHF

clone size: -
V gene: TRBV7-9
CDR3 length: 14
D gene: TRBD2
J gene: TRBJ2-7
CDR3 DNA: TGTGCCAGCAGCTTACGGCGGGAGGGAAGCGAGCAGTACTTC
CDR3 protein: CASSLRREGSEQYF

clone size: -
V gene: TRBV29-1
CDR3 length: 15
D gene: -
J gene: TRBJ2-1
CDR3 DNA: TGCAGCGTTCTGAAGATGAAGCAACAGCTCAATGAGCAGTTCTTC
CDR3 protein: CSVLKMKQQLNEQFF

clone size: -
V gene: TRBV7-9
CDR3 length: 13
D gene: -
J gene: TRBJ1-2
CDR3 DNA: TGTGCCAGCAGCACCGGTCGCCCTGGCGGCTACACCTTC
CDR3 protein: CASSTGRPGGYTF

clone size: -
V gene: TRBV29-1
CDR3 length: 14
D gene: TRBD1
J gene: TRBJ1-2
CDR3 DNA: TGCAGCGTTCCCGTCTCGACAGGGTTCTATGGCTACACCTTC
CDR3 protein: CSVPVSTGFYGYTF

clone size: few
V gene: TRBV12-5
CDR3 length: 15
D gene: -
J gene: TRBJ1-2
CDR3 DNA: TGTGCTAGTGGCCTTATGCCGGACGGGTCCTATGGCTACACCTTC
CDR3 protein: CASGLMPDGSYGYTF

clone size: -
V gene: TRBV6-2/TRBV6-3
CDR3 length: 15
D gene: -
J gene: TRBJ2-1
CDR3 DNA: TGTGCCAGCAGGCTTAGCCTCTGGTCCTCCAATGAGCAGTTCTTC
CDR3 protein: CASRLSLWSSNEQFF

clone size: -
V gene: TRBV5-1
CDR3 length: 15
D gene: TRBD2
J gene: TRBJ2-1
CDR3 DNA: TGCGCCAGCAGTATCCTAAGCGGGAATACCGTTGAGCAGTTCTTC
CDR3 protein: CASSILSGNTVEQFF

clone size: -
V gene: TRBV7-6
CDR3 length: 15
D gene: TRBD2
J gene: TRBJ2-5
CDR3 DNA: TGTGCCAGCAGCTCGACTAGCGGGCCCCAAGAGACCCAGTACTTC
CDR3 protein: CASSSTSGPQETQYF

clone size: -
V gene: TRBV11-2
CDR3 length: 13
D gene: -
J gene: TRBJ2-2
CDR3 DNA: TGTGCCAGCAGCTTAGGTCCTACCGGGGAGCTGTTTTTT
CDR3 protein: CASSLGPTGELFF

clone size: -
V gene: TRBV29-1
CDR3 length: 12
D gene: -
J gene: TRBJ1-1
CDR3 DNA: TGCAGCGTTGATACGCTGGGCCCTGAAGCTTTCTTT
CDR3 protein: CSVDTLGPEAFF

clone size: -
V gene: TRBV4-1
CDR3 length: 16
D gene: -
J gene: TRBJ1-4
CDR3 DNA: TGCGCCAGCAGCCAAGACCCTGGGGTAACTAATGAAAAACTGTTTTTT
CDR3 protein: CASSQDPGVTNEKLFF

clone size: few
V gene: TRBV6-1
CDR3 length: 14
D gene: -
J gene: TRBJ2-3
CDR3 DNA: TGTGCCAGCAGTGAAGTGGGGACCACAGATACGCAGTATTTT
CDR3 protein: CASSEVGTTDTQYF

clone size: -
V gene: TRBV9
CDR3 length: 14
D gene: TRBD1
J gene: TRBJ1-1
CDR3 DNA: TGTGCCAGCAGCCCGGGACAGTGGAACACTGAAGCTTTCTTT
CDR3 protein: CASSPGQWNTEAFF

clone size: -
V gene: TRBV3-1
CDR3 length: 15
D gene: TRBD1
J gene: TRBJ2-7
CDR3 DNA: TGTGCCAGCAGCCACGGACAGGTCCTCTCCTACGAGCAGTACTTC
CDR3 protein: CASSHGQVLSYEQYF

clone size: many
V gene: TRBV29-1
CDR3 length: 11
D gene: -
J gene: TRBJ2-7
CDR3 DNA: TGCAGCGTTAGGAGGGGCCACGAGCAGTACTTC
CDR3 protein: CSVRRGHEQYF

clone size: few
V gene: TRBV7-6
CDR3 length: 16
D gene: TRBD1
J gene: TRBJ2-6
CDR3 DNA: TGTGCCAGCAGCCAGACCAGGGGGCCTGGGGCCAACGTCCTGACTTTC
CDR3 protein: CASSQTRGPGANVLTF

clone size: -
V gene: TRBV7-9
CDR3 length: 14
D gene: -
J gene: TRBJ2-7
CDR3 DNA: TGTGCCAGCAGTCAAGATAGGTCCCCCTACGAGCAGTACTTC
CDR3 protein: CASSQDRSPYEQYF

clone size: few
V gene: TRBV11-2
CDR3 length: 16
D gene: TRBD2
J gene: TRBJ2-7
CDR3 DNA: TGTGCCAGCAGCTTAGTGGGCGGGGGTGTCTCCTACGAGCAGTACTTC
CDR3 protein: CASSLVGGGVSYEQYF

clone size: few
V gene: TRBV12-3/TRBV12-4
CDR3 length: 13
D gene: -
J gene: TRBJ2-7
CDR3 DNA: TGTGCCAGCAGCTCGGACAGATCCTACGAGCAGTACTTC
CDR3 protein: CASSSDRSYEQYF